The 7 T cell receptor beta chains reported below all come from one sample, sequenced in a study of beta chain features in type 1 diabetes. Points from the study as a whole: Patients with Type 1 diabetes showed moderately but significantly shorter TCRB CDR3s in all four CD4+ subsets.

Expressed TCRB transcripts were sequenced because the isolated RNA had all been reverse transcribed beforehand. Here immunoSEQ multiplex PCR was the method, and the copy in TCRdb shows in-frame clones only, minus some. The sample has about 650,000 clones, under 15% seen once. Their antigens are not known. Sequencing was done on a sample of naive CD4+ T cells from blood. The receptors shown here come from a man aged 25-40 years with type 1 diabetes.

This clone was seen at least ten times. The chain links TRBV5-5 to TRBJ2-4; TRBD1 matches 11 bases. The germline gives CDR1 SGHKS, CDR2 YYEKEE (reference sequence). The CDR3 sequence is 15 residues long. Unmatched junction bases numbered 8, after V lost 5 bases and J lost 7 bases. The CDR3 nucleotides are TGTGCCAGCAGTCGGACAGGGGGCTTTGGTAACATTCAGTACTTC. It specifies CASSRTGGFGNIQYF.

This clone has a handful of counts. The V and J genes are TRBV28 and TRBJ1-2; 7 nucleotides match TRBD1. CDR3 length equals 13 residues. Trimming took 4 bases from V and 4 from J; bases not matched to a gene: 3. Germline values: CDR1 MDHEN, CDR2 SYDVKM. This CDR3 is CASSSDRAYGYTF. In DNA form, the CDR3 reads TGTGCCAGCAGTTCCGACAGGGCCTATGGCTACACCTTC.

This clone occurred a few times. The V and J genes are TRBV10-3 and TRBJ2-7; TRBD1 matches 9 bases. CDR1 is ENHRY, CDR2 SYGVKD, per germline. The CDR3 loop spans 12 amino acids. V shed 6 bases, J shed 6 bases, and the junction held 3 bases outside the gene matches. The CDR3 loop reads CAIRETGGEQYF. The CDR3 nucleotides read TGTGCCATCAGGGAGACAGGGGGCGAGCAGTACTTC.

The V and J genes are TRBV2 and TRBJ2-1, with TRBD2 matching 7 bases. CDR3 size: 17 residues. Looked up from germline, CDR1 is SNHLY and CDR2 is FYNNEI. Germline trimming cut 2 bases from V and 3 bases from J; bases unmatched to any gene: 10. In nucleotides, the CDR3 is TGTGCCAGCAGTGAAATGCTAGCGGCGGCGGGCTACAATGAGCAGTTCTTC. It encodes CASSEMLAAAGYNEQFF.

A remark on this clone: This sample includes further DNA sequences coding for the same CDR3. The V and J genes are TRBV5-1 and TRBJ2-7, with D maybe TRBD1 (6 bases). The V gene lost 2 bases and the J gene lost 2 bases, with 8 bases spanning the gap. CDR3 length: 13 amino acids. CDR1 is SGHRS and CDR2 is YFSETQ in the germline V gene. The chain's CDR3 is CASSLDRTYEQYF. The CDR3 DNA reads TGCGCCAGCAGCTTAGACAGGACCTACGAGCAGTACTTC.

The chain is built from TRBV9 and TRBJ1-4, with D uncertain. Germline CDR1 reads SGDLS; CDR2 reads YYNGEE. Trimming removed 4 bases from V and 2 bases from J, with 12 bases in between. The CDR3 covers 15 residues. The CDR3, as DNA: TGTGCCAGCAGCTTAGGGTTGACGACTAATGAAAAACTGTTTTTT. Translated: CASSLGLTTNEKLFF. Full variable domain (rest looked up from reference TRBV9 and TRBJ1-4): DSGVTQTPKHLITATGQRVTLRCSPRSGDLSVYWYQQSLDQGLQFLIQYYNGEERAKGNILERFSAQQFPDLHSELNLSSLELGDSALYFCASSLGLTTNEKLFFGSGTQLSVL.

The CDR3 coding sequence is TGTGCCAGCAGTGAAGGGGCAGAAATCTATGGCTACACCTTC. It encodes CASSEGAEIYGYTF. The chain uses TRBV2 and TRBJ1-2, with D unresolved. The CDR3 is 14 amino acids. Germline values: CDR1 SNHLY, CDR2 FYNNEI. Trimming cost V 1 base and J 4 bases, with 10 bases left between them.